A single T cell receptor (beta chain) is shown here with its context. Its antigen is undetermined. A second PCR, run for roughly 6 to 11 cycles, used a sample-barcoded 5' primer plus a J-beta primer mix. Every cDNA was tagged by a template-switch adaptor with 12 random nucleotides. TCRdb re-called the 5' RACE reads through MiXCR, storing one row per CDR3 protein. The sample yields approximately 780,000 distinct CDR3 sequences, roughly 25% seen once. This sample is drawn from a study of blood T cells in healthy people across ages. Germline-derived CDR1 and CDR2 are SQVTM and ANQGSEA. The V gene end was trimmed by 8 bases and the J gene end by 6 bases; junction bases not matched to a gene: 9. CDR3 size: 12 residues. Study outcomes and limitations: Naive and antigen-experienced cells were not separated, limiting conclusive comparison. Naive CD4+ cells and diversity were both higher in long-lived donors than in aged donors.

These data were also filed under a second study, of T cells of mothers and their children. That paper states: Each 15 ul cDNA reaction used approximately 1.5 ug RNA; all RNA was used.

The receptor comes from a boy between 5 and 17 years old in good health. The rearrangement links TRBV29-1 to TRBJ2-5, with 7 bases aligning to TRBD1. Sequencing used blood. CDR3 bases: TGCAGCTCGAGAGGGGGCGAGAAGACCCAGTACTTC. Translation: CSSRGGEKTQYF.